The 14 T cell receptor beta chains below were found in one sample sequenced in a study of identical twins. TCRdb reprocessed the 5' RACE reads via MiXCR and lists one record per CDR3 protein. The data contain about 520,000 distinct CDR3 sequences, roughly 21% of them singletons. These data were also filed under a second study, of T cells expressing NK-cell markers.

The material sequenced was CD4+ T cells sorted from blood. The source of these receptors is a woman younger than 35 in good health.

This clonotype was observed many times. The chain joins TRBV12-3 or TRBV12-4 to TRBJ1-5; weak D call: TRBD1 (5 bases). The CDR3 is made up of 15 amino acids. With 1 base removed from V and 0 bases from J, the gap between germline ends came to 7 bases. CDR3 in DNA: TGTGCCAGCAGTTTAGAGGGGCTTAGCAATCAGCCCCAGCATTTT. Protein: CASSLEGLSNQPQHF.

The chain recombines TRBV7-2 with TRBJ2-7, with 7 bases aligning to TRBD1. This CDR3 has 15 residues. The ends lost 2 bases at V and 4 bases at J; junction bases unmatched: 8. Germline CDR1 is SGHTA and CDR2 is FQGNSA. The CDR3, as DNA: TGTGCCAGCAGCTTATCCACAGGGGAAGTATACGAGCAGTACTTC. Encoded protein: CASSLSTGEVYEQYF.

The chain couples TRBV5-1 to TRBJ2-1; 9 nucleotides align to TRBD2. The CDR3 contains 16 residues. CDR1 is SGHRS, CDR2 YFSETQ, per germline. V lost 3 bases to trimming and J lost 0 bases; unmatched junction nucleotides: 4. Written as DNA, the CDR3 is TGCGCCAGCAGCTCAAGACTAGCGGTCTCCTACAATGAGCAGTTCTTC. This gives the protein CASSSRLAVSYNEQFF. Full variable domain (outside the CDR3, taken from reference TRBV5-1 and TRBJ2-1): KAGVTQTPRYLIKTRGQQVTLSCSPISGHRSVSWYQQTPGQGLQFLFEYFSETQRNKGNFPGRFSGRQFSNSRSEMNVSTLELGDSALYLCASSSRLAVSYNEQFFGPGTRLTVL.

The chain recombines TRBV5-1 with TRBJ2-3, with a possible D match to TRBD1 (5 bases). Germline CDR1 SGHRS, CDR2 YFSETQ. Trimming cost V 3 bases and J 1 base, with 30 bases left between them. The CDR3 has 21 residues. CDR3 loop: CASSSVLQGTRLETRTDTQYF. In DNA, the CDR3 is TGCGCCAGCAGCTCCGTTCTGCAGGGAACGCGCCTAGAAACCCGCACAGATACGCAGTATTTT.

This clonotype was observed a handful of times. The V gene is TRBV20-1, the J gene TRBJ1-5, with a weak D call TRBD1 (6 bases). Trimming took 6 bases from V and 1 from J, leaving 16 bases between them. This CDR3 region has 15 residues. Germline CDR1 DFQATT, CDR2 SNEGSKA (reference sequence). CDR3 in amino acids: CSARTGWGSNQPQHF. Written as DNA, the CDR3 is TGCAGTGCCCGAACAGGGTGGGGGAGCAATCAGCCCCAGCATTTT.

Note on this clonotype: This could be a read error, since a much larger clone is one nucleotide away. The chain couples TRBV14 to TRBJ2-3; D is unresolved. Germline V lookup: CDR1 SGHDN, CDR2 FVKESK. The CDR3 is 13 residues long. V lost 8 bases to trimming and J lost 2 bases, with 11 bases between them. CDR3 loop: CASCIHSTDTQYF. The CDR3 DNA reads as TGTGCCAGCTGCATCCACTCCACAGATACGCAGTATTTT.

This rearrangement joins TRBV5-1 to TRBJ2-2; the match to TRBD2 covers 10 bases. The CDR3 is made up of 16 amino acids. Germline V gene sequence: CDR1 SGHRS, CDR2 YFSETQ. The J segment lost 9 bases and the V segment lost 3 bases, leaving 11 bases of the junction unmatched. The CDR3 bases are TGCGCCAGCAGCTCAGGACTAGCGGCACCCATCAGGGAGCTGTTTTTT. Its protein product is CASSSGLAAPIRELFF.

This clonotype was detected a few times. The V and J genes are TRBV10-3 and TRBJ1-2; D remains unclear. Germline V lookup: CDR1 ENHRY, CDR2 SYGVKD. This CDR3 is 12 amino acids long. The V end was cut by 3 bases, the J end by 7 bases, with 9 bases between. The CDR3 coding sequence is TGTGCCATCAGTGAATTGGGAGTTGGCTACACCTTC. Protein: CAISELGVGYTF.

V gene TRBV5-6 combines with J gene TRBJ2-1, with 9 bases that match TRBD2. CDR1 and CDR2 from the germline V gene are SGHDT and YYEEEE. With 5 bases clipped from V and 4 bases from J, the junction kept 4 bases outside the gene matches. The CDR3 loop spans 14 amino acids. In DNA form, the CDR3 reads TGTGCCAGCAGTAGGACTAGCGATTACAATGAGCAGTTCTTC. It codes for CASSRTSDYNEQFF.

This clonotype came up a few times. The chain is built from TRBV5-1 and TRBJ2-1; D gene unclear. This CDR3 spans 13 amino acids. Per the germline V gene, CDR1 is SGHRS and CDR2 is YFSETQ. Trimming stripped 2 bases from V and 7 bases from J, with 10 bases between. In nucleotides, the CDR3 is TGCGCCAGCAGCTTAGTCTCGGAGAATGAGCAGTTCTTC. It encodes CASSLVSENEQFF. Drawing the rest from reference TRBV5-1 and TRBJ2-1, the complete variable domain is KAGVTQTPRYLIKTRGQQVTLSCSPISGHRSVSWYQQTPGQGLQFLFEYFSETQRNKGNFPGRFSGRQFSNSRSEMNVSTLELGDSALYLCASSLVSENEQFFGPGTRLTVL.

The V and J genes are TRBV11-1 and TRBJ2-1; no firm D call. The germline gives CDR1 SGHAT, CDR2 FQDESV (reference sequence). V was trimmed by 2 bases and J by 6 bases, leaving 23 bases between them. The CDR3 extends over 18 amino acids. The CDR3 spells CASSLPTWRHGHFNEQFF. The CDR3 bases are TGTGCCAGCAGCTTACCCACTTGGCGTCACGGCCACTTCAATGAGCAGTTCTTC.

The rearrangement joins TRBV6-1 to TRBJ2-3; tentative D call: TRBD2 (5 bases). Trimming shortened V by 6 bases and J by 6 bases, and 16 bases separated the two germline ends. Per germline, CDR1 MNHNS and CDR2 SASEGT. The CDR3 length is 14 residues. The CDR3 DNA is TGTGCCAGCAGGAGAGGGTTAGGGCGCGATACGCAGTATTTT. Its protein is CASRRGLGRDTQYF.

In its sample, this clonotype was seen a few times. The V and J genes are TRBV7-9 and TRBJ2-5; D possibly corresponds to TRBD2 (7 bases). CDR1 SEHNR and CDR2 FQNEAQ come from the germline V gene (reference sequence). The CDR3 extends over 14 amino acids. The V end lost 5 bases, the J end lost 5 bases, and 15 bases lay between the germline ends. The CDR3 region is CASSPNGGGETQYF. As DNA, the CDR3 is TGTGCCAGCAGCCCCAACGGCGGGGGCGAGACCCAGTACTTC.

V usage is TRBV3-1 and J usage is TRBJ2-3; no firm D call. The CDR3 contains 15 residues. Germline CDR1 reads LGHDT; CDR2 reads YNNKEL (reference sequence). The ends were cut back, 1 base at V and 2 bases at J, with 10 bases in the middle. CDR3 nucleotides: TGTGCCAGCAGCCAAGTCAAACGGCCCACAGATACGCAGTATTTT. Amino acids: CASSQVKRPTDTQYF.